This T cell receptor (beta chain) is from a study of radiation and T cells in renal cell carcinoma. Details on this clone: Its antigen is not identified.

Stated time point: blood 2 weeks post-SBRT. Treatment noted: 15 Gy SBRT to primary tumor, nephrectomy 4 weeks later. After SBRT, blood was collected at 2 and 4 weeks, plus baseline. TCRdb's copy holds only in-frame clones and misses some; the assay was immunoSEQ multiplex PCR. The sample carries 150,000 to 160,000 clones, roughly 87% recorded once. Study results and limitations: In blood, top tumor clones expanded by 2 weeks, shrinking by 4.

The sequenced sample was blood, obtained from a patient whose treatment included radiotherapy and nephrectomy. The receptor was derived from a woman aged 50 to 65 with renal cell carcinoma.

CDR3 sequence: CASSRTSGRNNEQFF. The DNA for the CDR3 is TGTGCCAGCAGCCGGACTAGCGGGCGGAACAATGAGCAGTTCTTC. V gene TRBV7-9 combines with J gene TRBJ2-1, with 11 bases that match TRBD2. The CDR3 totals 15 residues. The J segment lost 5 bases and the V segment lost 5 bases, leaving 5 bases of the junction unmatched. Germline V gene lookup returns CDR1 SEHNR and CDR2 FQNEAQ (reference sequence). The variable domain in full, with the rest retrieved from reference TRBV7-9 and TRBJ2-1, is DTGVSQNPRHKITKRGQNVTFRCDPISEHNRLYWYRQTLGQGPEFLTYFQNEAQLEKSRLLSDRFSAERPKGSFSTLEIQRTEQGDSAMYLCASSRTSGRNNEQFFGPGTRLTVL.